Shown below are 18 T cell receptor beta chains from a single sample sequenced in a study of blood T cell repertoires in COVID-19. TCRdb's table, derived via immunoSEQ multiplex PCR, lists solely in-frame clones and lacks some. The table includes 300,000 or so clones, about nine tenths detected once. Sequencing was performed on PBMCs or T cells enriched from blood (not recorded which). These receptors originate from a woman between 50 and 59 years old who had been exposed to COVID-19.

The chain employs TRBV10-3 and TRBJ1-2; 9 bases align to TRBD1. Germline V lookup: CDR1 ENHRY, CDR2 SYGVKD. V lost 0 bases and J lost 8; bases outside the gene matches: 7. The CDR3 has 15 residues. This chain's CDR3 is CAISESMGQGGGYTF. The CDR3, as DNA: TGTGCCATCAGTGAGTCTATGGGACAGGGAGGCGGCTACACCTTC.

This clone has a single count. The CDR3 spells CASSQDREQQYF. In DNA form, the CDR3 reads TGCGCCAGCAGCCAGGACAGGGAACAACAGTACTTC. The rearrangement uses TRBV5-1 and TRBJ2-7; 8 nucleotides match TRBD1. Germline V gene sequence: CDR1 SGHRS, CDR2 YFSETQ. The ends lost 4 bases at V and 10 bases at J; junction bases unmatched: 7. The CDR3 runs 12 residues.

V gene TRBV29-1 combines with J gene TRBJ1-1; possibly TRBD1 for D (6 bases). The CDR3 length is 13 residues. Germline V gene sequence: CDR1 SQVTM, CDR2 ANQGSEA. V was trimmed by 6 bases and J by 4 bases, leaving 15 bases between them. As DNA, the CDR3 is TGCAGCGTCCGGACAGAGTGGGGCACTGAAGCTTTCTTT. Translated: CSVRTEWGTEAFF. Filled out from reference TRBV29-1 and TRBJ1-1, the complete variable domain reads SAVISQKPSRDICQRGTSLTIQCQVDSQVTMMFWYRQQPGQSLTLIATANQGSEATYESGFVIDKFPISRPNLTFSTLTVSNMSPEDSSIYLCSVRTEWGTEAFFGQGTRLTVV.

V gene TRBV3-1 (or the pseudogene TRBV3-2) combines with J gene TRBJ1-3, with unresolved D. The CDR3 spans 17 residues. CDR1 LGHDT and CDR2 YNNKEL come from the germline V gene (reference sequence). Deletions cut 1 base from V and 4 bases from J, with 17 bases between. CDR3 region: CASSQASPGIGGNTIYF. The CDR3 DNA reads TGTGCCAGCAGCCAAGCATCTCCGGGAATAGGCGGAAACACCATATATTTT.

The chain couples TRBV19 to TRBJ1-1; 11 bases match TRBD1. The trim removed 2 bases at V and 3 bases at J, leaving 8 bases unmatched. The CDR3 length is 17 residues. Germline V lookup: CDR1 LNHDA, CDR2 SQIVND (reference sequence). The DNA for the CDR3 is TGTGCCAGTAGTATAAGGACAGGGGGCGCGAGGGACACTGAAGCTTTCTTT. Translation gives CASSIRTGGARDTEAFF.

The chain uses TRBV5-1 and TRBJ2-1; 10 nucleotides agree with TRBD1. V shed 4 bases, J shed 7 bases, and the junction held 11 bases outside the gene matches. There are 16 residues in the CDR3. Germline loops: CDR1 SGHRS, CDR2 YFSETQ. The CDR3 bases are TGCGCCAGCAGCGTAACCAGCCGGACAGGGGGAAATGAGCAGTTCTTC. Translated, it gives CASSVTSRTGGNEQFF.

The rearrangement uses TRBV30 and TRBJ1-2; 10 nucleotides match TRBD1. V lost 3 bases, J lost 7 bases, and 8 bases stayed unmatched. This CDR3 has 14 residues. Per the germline V gene, CDR1 is GTSNPN and CDR2 is SVGIG (reference sequence). CDR3 sequence reads: CAWSNRQGAFGYTF. Written as DNA, the CDR3 is TGTGCCTGGAGCAACCGACAGGGGGCCTTTGGCTACACCTTC.

J is TRBJ2-4 and V is TRBV6-5; D might be TRBD1 (6 bases). V lost 5 bases and J lost 9, with 14 bases in between. The CDR3 is made up of 13 amino acids. Per germline, CDR1 MNHEY and CDR2 SVGAGI. The DNA of the CDR3 is TGTGCCAGCAGTCTAGCTCAGGGGAGCATTCAGTACTTC. Amino acid sequence: CASSLAQGSIQYF.

The chain couples TRBV6-1 to TRBJ1-2, with TRBD1 matching over 8 bases. The CDR3 totals 15 residues. The J segment lost 8 bases and the V segment lost 3 bases, leaving 11 bases of the junction unmatched. CDR1 MNHNS and CDR2 SASEGT come from the germline V gene. The chain's CDR3 is CASSDDPQGAWGYTF. The DNA of the CDR3 is TGTGCCAGCAGTGATGATCCGCAGGGGGCCTGGGGCTACACCTTC.

This clone was found a few times. CDR3 nucleotide sequence: TGTGCCAGCAGCCCGGGGGGTCTGGGGAGGGACGAGCAGTACTTC. Amino acids: CASSPGGLGRDEQYF. This chain uses TRBV7-2 with TRBJ2-7; TRBD2 matches 7 bases. V trimming: 5 bases; J trimming: 5 bases; junction bases outside the gene matches: 12. The CDR3 runs 15 residues. CDR1 and CDR2 from the germline V gene are SGHTA and FQGNSA.

The chain couples TRBV5-4 to TRBJ2-2; 7 bases are shared with TRBD1. This CDR3 spans 15 amino acids. The J segment lost 2 bases and the V segment lost 4 bases, leaving 5 bases of the junction unmatched. The germline V gene has CDR1 SGHNT and CDR2 YYREEE (reference sequence). This CDR3 reads CASSPDRANTGELFF. Here the CDR3 DNA reads TGTGCCAGCAGCCCCGACAGGGCAAACACCGGGGAGCTGTTTTTT.

V usage is TRBV2 and J usage is TRBJ2-3; unclear D gene. CDR1 is SNHLY and CDR2 is FYNNEI in the germline V gene. Trimming stripped 3 bases from V and 1 base from J, with 8 bases between. The CDR3 contains 14 residues. CDR3 amino acids: CASSDAGRTDTQYF. Written as DNA, the CDR3 is TGTGCCAGCAGTGATGCCGGTCGCACAGATACGCAGTATTTT.

The V gene is TRBV4-1, the J gene TRBJ1-3, with 12 bases fitting TRBD1. The germline gives CDR1 MGHRA, CDR2 YSYEKL. V lost 4 bases and J lost 8; bases outside the gene matches: 9. The CDR3 has 16 residues. For the CDR3, the DNA is TGCGCCAGCAGCCGGACACCGGGACAGGGGGCTGACACCATATATTTT. It codes for CASSRTPGQGADTIYF.

The chain links TRBV7-2 to TRBJ2-3; 8 bases line up with TRBD1. Losses at the gene ends were 9 bases for V and 1 base for J; bases not matched to a gene: 6. This CDR3 is 14 amino acids long. Germline V gives CDR1 SGHTA, CDR2 FQGNSA. CDR3 residues: CASRTTGGTDTQYF. CDR3 nucleotides: TGTGCCAGTAGAACGACAGGGGGCACAGATACGCAGTATTTT.

This clone has more than one count but fewer than ten. The gene calls are TRBV5-8 and TRBJ2-1; unclear D gene. This CDR3 has 13 amino acids. Germline CDR1 SGHTS, CDR2 YDEGEE. The germline V and J ends were trimmed by 3 bases and 9 bases, with 13 bases remaining between them. The CDR3 sequence: CASSSTFVSEQFF. CDR3 bases: TGTGCCAGCAGCTCCACCTTTGTTAGTGAGCAGTTCTTC.

The rearrangement links TRBV28 to TRBJ2-1; TRBD2 matches 11 bases. V was clipped by 5 bases and J by 6 bases; unmatched bases: 6. Germline CDR1 is MDHEN and CDR2 is SYDVKM. The CDR3 extends over 15 amino acids. The CDR3 DNA sequence: TGTGCCAGCAGTCCCCCTAGCGGGGGGAGCAATGAGCAGTTCTTC. Its translation: CASSPPSGGSNEQFF.

V gene TRBV7-2 combines with J gene TRBJ1-2, with D perhaps matching TRBD1 (5 bases). CDR1 is SGHTA, CDR2 FQGNSA, per germline. This CDR3 region has 15 residues. Trimming shortened V by 5 bases and J by 0 bases, and 13 bases separated the two germline ends. The CDR3 bases are TGTGCCAGCAGCCGGGACTTTGCCTCTAACTATGGCTACACCTTC. Translated: CASSRDFASNYGYTF. Full variable domain (rest looked up from reference TRBV7-2 and TRBJ1-2): GAGVSQSPSNKVTEKGKDVELRCDPISGHTALYWYRQSLGQGLEFLIYFQGNSAPDKSGLPSDRFSAERTGGSVSTLTIQRTQQEDSAVYLCASSRDFASNYGYTFGSGTRLTVV.

The chain carries TRBV4-1 and TRBJ2-5, with D tentatively TRBD1 (5 bases). The CDR3 is made up of 15 amino acids. Trimming removed 5 bases from V and 2 bases from J, with 15 bases in between. Germline V gene sequence: CDR1 MGHRA, CDR2 YSYEKL. The CDR3 protein is CASSTRSGSQETQYF. The CDR3 coding sequence is TGCGCCAGCAGCACCCGGTCAGGGTCGCAAGAGACCCAGTACTTC.